The 4 T cell receptor beta chains presented below share a single source sample, sequenced in a study of T cells in Graves' hyperthyroidism and ophthalmopathy. RNA transcripts yielded amplified TCR beta CDR3 regions. First-round RT-PCR with HTBI primers amplified the TCR CDR3 region. TCRdb itself ran the multiplex PCR reads through MiXCR, one entry per CDR3 protein. The table has 450,000 to 600,000 distinct CDR3 sequences, 12% to 15% seen once; the top ten hold 14%. The sequenced material came from blood. These receptors all come from a woman aged 35 to 49 with Graves' hyperthyroidism.

This clonotype was detected many times. V and J are TRBV27 and TRBJ2-3; D tentatively fits TRBD1 or TRBD2 (5 bases each). The V and J ends lost 7 bases and 1 base respectively, with 15 bases between them. The CDR3 has 15 amino acids. Looked up from germline, CDR1 is MNHEY and CDR2 is SMNVEV (reference sequence). For the CDR3, the DNA is TGTGCCAGCACCTCCGGGGCCATCCGCACAGATACGCAGTATTTT. Protein: CASTSGAIRTDTQYF.

This clonotype was seen at least ten times. This CDR3 is CAWSVLGQVNEQYF. Here the CDR3 DNA reads TGTGCCTGGAGTGTACTGGGACAGGTCAACGAGCAGTACTTC. The chain is built from TRBV30 and TRBJ2-7, with 8 bases lining up with TRBD1. The length of the CDR3 is 14 residues. The trim removed 0 bases at V and 5 bases at J, leaving 6 bases unmatched. Germline V gene data show CDR1 as GTSNPN and CDR2 as SVGIG (reference sequence).

This clonotype was recorded a few times. This sequence joins TRBV5-1 and TRBJ1-6; 8 nucleotides match TRBD1. The ends lost 3 bases at V and 4 bases at J; junction bases unmatched: 6. The CDR3 is made up of 16 amino acids. The germline gives CDR1 SGHRS, CDR2 YFSETQ. CDR3 sequence reads: CASSYGQGGYNSPLHF. DNA of the CDR3: TGCGCCAGCAGCTACGGACAGGGCGGTTATAATTCACCCCTCCACTTT.

V and J are TRBV14 and TRBJ1-5; D remains unclear. V lost 0 bases and J lost 3, with 3 bases in between. The CDR3 is 13 amino acids. Germline values: CDR1 SGHDN, CDR2 FVKESK. The CDR3 bases are TGTGCCAGCAGCCAAGATTTCAATCAGCCCCAGCATTTT. Translating it yields CASSQDFNQPQHF.